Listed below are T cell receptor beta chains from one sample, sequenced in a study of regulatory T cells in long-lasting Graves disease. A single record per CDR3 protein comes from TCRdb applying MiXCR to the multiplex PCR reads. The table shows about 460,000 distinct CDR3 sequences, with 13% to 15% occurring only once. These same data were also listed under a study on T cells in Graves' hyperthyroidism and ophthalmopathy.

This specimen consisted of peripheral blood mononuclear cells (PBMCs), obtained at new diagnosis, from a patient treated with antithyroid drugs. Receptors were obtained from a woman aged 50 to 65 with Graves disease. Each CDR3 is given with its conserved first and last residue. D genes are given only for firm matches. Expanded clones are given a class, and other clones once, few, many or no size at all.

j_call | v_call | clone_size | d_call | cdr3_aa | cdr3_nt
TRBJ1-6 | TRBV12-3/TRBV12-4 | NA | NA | CASSLSQDSPLHF | TGTGCCAGCAGTTTATCACAGGATTCACCCCTCCACTTT
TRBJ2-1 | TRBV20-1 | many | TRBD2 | CSARDTSGRAQFF | TGCAGTGCTAGAGATACAAGCGGGAGGGCCCAGTTCTTC
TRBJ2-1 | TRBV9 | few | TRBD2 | CASSVPLSGSSYNEQFF | TGTGCCAGCAGCGTTCCCCTTAGCGGGAGCTCCTACAATGAGCAGTTCTTC
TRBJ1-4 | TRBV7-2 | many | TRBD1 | CASSQDRDDEKLFF | TGTGCCAGCAGCCAGGACAGGGATGATGAAAAACTGTTTTTT
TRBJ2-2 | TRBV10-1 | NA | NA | CASNRNANTGELFF | TGCGCCAGCAATCGAAACGCGAACACCGGGGAGCTGTTTTTT
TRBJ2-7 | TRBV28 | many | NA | CASSPPGFGHEQYF | TGTGCCAGCAGCCCCCCAGGGTTCGGTCACGAGCAGTACTTC
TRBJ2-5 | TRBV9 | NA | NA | CASSDGTRETQYF | TGTGCCAGCAGCGACGGGACGAGGGAGACCCAGTACTTC
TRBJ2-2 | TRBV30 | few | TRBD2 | CAWIGTSGHTGELFF | TGTGCCTGGATCGGGACTAGCGGGCACACCGGGGAGCTGTTTTTT
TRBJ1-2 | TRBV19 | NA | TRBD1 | CASSTPGQGYGYTF | TGTGCCAGTAGTACCCCGGGACAGGGCTATGGCTACACCTTC
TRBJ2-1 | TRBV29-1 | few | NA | CSVGTDYNEQFF | TGCAGCGTCGGAACTGACTACAATGAGCAGTTCTTC
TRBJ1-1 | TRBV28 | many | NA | CASSFGPRGLVAEAFF | TGTGCCAGCAGTTTCGGACCTCGGGGACTGGTGGCTGAAGCTTTCTTT
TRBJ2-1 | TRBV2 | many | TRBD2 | CASSKLAYEQFF | TGTGCCAGCAGCAAACTAGCGTATGAGCAGTTCTTC
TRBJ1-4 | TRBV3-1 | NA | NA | CASSQATVNEKLFF | TGTGCCAGCAGCCAAGCCACAGTTAATGAAAAACTGTTTTTT
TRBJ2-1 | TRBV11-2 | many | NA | CASSLQGNVNNEQFF | TGTGCCAGCAGCCTCCAGGGGAATGTGAACAATGAGCAGTTCTTC
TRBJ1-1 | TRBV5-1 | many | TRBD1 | CASSLVPGGSEAFF | TGCGCCAGCAGCTTGGTTCCAGGGGGGTCTGAAGCTTTCTTT
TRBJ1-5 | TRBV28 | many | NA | CASSSGQPKPQHF | TGTGCCAGCAGTTCAGGACAGCCTAAGCCCCAGCATTTT
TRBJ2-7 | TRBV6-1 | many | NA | CASRPALAASYEQYF | TGTGCCAGCAGGCCAGCGCTCGCAGCGTCCTACGAGCAGTACTTC
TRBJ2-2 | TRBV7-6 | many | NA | CASSLYGKTNTGELFF | TGTGCCAGCAGCTTATATGGGAAAACGAACACCGGGGAGCTGTTTTTT
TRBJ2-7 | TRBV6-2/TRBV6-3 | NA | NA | CASSFEGLYEQYF | TGTGCCAGCAGTTTTGAGGGTTTGTACGAGCAGTACTTC
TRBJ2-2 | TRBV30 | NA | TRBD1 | CAYLGQGKLSVAGELFF | TGTGCCTATCTGGGACAGGGTAAATTATCCGTCGCCGGGGAGCTGTTTTTT
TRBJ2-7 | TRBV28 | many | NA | CASSFRVRSSYEQYF | TGTGCCAGCAGTTTTAGGGTCCGGTCGTCCTACGAGCAGTACTTC
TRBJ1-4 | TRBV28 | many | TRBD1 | CASSPPGQADEKLFF | TGTGCCAGCAGTCCTCCGGGACAGGCTGATGAAAAACTGTTTTTT
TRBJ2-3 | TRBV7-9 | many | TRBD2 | CASSAVAGGPTDTQYF | TGTGCCAGCAGCGCTGTAGCGGGAGGGCCGACAGATACGCAGTATTTT
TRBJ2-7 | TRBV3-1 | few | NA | CASSLNQGPPYEQYF | TGTGCCAGCAGCCTCAACCAGGGACCACCGTACGAGCAGTACTTC
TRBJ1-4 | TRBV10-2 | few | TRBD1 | CASSEGTGVEKLFF | TGCGCCAGCAGTGAAGGGACAGGGGTAGAAAAACTGTTTTTT
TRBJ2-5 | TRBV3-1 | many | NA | CASSQVGGRQETQYF | TGTGCCAGCAGCCAAGTTGGGGGACGCCAAGAGACCCAGTACTTC
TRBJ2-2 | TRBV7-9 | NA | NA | CASSLATSGELFF | TGTGCCAGCAGCTTGGCCACCAGCGGGGAGCTGTTTTTT
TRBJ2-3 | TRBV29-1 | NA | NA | CSVLRSDFTDTQYF | TGCAGCGTTCTCCGGTCGGACTTCACAGATACGCAGTATTTT
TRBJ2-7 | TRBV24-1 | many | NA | CATSDSTDPEQYF | TGTGCCACCAGTGATTCAACGGATCCCGAGCAGTACTTC
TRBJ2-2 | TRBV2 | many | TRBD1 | CASSEEGQGLYRLTGELFF | TGTGCCAGCAGCGAAGAGGGACAGGGGCTATATCGGCTCACCGGGGAGCTGTTTTTT
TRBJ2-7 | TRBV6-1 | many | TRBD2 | CASSQGLAAVYEQYF | TGTGCCAGCAGTCAGGGACTAGCGGCGGTCTACGAGCAGTACTTC
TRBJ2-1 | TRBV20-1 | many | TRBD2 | CSASPASGSYNEQFF | TGCAGTGCTAGCCCCGCTAGCGGGAGCTACAATGAGCAGTTCTTC
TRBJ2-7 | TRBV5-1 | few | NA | CASSLAARYEQYF | TGCGCCAGCAGCTTGGCTGCTAGATACGAGCAGTACTTC